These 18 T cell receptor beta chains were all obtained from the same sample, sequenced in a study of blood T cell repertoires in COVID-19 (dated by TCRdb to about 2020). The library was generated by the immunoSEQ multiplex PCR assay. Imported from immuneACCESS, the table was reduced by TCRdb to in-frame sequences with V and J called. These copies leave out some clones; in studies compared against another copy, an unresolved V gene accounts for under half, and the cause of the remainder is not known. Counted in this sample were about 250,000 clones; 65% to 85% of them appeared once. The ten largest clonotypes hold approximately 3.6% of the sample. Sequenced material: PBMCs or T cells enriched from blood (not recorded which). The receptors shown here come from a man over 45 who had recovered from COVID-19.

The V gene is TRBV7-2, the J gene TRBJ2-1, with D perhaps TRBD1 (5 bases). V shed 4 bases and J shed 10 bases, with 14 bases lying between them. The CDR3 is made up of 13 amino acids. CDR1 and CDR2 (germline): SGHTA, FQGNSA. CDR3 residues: CASSSDFAGEQFF. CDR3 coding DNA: TGTGCCAGCAGCTCCGACTTTGCAGGGGAGCAGTTCTTC.

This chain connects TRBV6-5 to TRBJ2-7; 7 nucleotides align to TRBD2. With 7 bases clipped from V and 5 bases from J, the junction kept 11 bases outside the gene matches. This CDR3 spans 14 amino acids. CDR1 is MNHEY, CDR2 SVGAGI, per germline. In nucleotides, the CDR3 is TGTGCCAGCACGTCTAGCGGTATACTAAACGAGCAGTACTTC. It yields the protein CASTSSGILNEQYF.

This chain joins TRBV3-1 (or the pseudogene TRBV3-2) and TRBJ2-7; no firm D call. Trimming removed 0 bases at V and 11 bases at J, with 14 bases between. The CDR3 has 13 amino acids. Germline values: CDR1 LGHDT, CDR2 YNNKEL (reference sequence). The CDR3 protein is CASSQDKSGAEYF. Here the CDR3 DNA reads TGTGCCAGCAGCCAAGATAAGTCAGGTGCCGAGTACTTC.

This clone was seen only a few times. The DNA of the CDR3 is TGTGCCAGCACCAACAGGGGACGAAGCACAGATACGCAGTATTTT. Its protein product is CASTNRGRSTDTQYF. The chain uses TRBV19 and TRBJ2-3, with 7 positions matching TRBD1. The CDR3 loop spans 15 amino acids. Germline V lookup: CDR1 LNHDA, CDR2 SQIVND (reference sequence). V lost 9 bases to trimming and J lost 0 bases; unmatched junction nucleotides: 9.

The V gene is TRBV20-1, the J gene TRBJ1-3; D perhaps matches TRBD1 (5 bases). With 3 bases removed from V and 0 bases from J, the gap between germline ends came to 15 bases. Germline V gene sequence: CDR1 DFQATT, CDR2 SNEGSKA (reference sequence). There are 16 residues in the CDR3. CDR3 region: CSASVQGPFSGNTIYF. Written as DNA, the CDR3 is TGCAGTGCTAGTGTCCAGGGCCCCTTCTCTGGAAACACCATATATTTT.

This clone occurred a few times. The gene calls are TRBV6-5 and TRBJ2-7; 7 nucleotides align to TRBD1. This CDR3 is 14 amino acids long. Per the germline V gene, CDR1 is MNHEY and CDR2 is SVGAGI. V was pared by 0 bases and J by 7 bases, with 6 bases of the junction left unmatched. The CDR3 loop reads CASSYSAGGSEQYF. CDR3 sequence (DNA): TGTGCCAGCAGTTACTCGGCAGGGGGAAGTGAGCAGTACTTC.

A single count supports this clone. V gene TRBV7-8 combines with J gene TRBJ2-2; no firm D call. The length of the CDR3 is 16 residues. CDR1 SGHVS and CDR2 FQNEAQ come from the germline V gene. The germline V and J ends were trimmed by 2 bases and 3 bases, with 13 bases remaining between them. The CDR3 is CASSLSMRSDTGELFF. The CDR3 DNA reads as TGTGCCAGCAGCTTAAGTATGCGATCGGACACCGGGGAGCTGTTTTTT.

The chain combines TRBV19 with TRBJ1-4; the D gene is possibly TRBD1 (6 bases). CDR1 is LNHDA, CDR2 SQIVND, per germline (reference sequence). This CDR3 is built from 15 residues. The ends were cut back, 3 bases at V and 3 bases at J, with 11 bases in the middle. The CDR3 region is CASSIITGSNEKLFF. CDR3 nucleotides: TGTGCCAGTAGTATCATAACAGGGTCTAATGAAAAACTGTTTTTT.

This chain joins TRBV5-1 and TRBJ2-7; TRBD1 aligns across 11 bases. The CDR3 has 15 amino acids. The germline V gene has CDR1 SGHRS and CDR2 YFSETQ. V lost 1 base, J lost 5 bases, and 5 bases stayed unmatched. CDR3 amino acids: CASSLTGQGVHEQYF. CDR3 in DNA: TGCGCCAGCAGCTTGACGGGACAGGGGGTCCACGAGCAGTACTTC.

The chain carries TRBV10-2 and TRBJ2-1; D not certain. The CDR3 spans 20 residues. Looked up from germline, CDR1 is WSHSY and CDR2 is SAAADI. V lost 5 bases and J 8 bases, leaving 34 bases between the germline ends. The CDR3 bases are TGCGCCAGCAGTCTCCCCCTCCTTTGGGCGTCAAACCCCCCCGGCGATGAGCAGTTCTTC. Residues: CASSLPLLWASNPPGDEQFF.

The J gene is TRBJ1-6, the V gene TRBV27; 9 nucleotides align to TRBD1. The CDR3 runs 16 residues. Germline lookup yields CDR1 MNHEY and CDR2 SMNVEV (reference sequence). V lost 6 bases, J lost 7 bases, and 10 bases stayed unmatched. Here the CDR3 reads CASSAFAGTGNSPLHF. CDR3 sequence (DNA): TGTGCCAGCAGCGCCTTCGCCGGGACAGGGAATTCACCCCTCCACTTT.

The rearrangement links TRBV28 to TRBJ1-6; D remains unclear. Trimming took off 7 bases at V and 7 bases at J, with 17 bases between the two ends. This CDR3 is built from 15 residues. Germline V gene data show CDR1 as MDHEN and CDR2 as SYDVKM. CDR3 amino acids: CASIRESGDNSPLHF. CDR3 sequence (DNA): TGTGCCAGCATCCGAGAGAGTGGAGACAATTCACCCCTCCACTTT. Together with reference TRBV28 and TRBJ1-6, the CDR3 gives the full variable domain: DVKVTQSSRYLVKRTGEKVFLECVQDMDHENMFWYRQDPGLGLRLIYFSYDVKMKEKGDIPEGYSVSREKKERFSLILESASTNQTSMYLCASIRESGDNSPLHFGNGTRLTVT.

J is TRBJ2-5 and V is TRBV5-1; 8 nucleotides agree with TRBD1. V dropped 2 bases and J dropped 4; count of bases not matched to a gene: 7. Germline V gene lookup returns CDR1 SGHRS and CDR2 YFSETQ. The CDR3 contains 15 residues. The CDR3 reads CASSFGTGPPETQYF. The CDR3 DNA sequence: TGCGCCAGCAGCTTCGGGACAGGCCCCCCAGAGACCCAGTACTTC.

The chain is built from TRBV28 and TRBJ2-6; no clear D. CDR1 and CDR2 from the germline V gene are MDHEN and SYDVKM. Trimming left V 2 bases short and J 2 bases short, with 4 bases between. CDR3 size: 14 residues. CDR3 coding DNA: TGTGCCAGCAGTTTACGGGCTGGGGCCAACGTCCTGACTTTC. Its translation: CASSLRAGANVLTF. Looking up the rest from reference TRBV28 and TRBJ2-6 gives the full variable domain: DVKVTQSSRYLVKRTGEKVFLECVQDMDHENMFWYRQDPGLGLRLIYFSYDVKMKEKGDIPEGYSVSREKKERFSLILESASTNQTSMYLCASSLRAGANVLTFGAGSRLTVL.

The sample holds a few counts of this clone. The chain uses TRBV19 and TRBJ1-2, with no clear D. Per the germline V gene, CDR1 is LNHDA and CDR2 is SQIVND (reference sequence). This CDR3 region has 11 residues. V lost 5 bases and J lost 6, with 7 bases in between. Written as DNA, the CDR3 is TGTGCCAGTAGTGCACTCCATGGCTACACCTTC. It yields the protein CASSALHGYTF.

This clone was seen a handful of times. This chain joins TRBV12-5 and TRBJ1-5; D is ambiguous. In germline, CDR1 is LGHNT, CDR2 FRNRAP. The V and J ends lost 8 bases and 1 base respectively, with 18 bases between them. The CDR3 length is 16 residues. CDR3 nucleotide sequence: TGTGCTAGTTCCGTTAGTGACGGGTGGAGCAATCAGCCCCAGCATTTT. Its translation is CASSVSDGWSNQPQHF.

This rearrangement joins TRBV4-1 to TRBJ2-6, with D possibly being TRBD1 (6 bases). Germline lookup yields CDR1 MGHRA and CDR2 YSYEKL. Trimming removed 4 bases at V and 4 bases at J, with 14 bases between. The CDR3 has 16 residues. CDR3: CASSLMAGAGANVLTF. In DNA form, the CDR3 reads TGCGCCAGCAGCCTCATGGCAGGGGCCGGGGCCAACGTCCTGACTTTC.

The CDR3 nucleotides read TGTGCCAGCAGCGTAGGGGATGCGGGCCAAATCTCCTACGAGCAGTACTTC. Encoded protein: CASSVGDAGQISYEQYF. V gene TRBV9 combines with J gene TRBJ2-7; D perhaps matches TRBD2 (5 bases). In germline, CDR1 is SGDLS, CDR2 YYNGEE. V lost 0 bases, J lost 0 bases, and 16 bases lay in between. The CDR3 contains 17 residues.